This T cell receptor (beta chain) was retrieved from a study of blood T cells in healthy people across ages. Every sample had a minimum of 6.5 million PBMCs isolated. A J-beta primer mix and a sample-barcoded 5' primer were used in a second PCR of roughly 6 to 11 cycles. Each cDNA molecule carried a tag from a template-switch adaptor that contained 12 random nucleotides. TCRdb redid the calling of the 5' RACE reads with MiXCR, one entry per CDR3 protein. The table lists under 2,000,000 distinct CDR3 sequences, approximately 50% of them singletons, with about 2.1% in the top ten. This clonotype was observed a few times. The V end was cut by 7 bases, the J end by 9 bases, with 13 bases between. This CDR3 spans 12 amino acids. CDR1 MNHEY and CDR2 SVGAGI come from the germline V gene.

This sequence was found in a woman aged 40 to 50 in good health. Input material: blood. This chain links TRBV6-5 with TRBJ2-1; D is tentatively TRBD1 or TRBD2 (5 bases each). The CDR3 sequence is CASTLLGVEQFF. Written as DNA, the CDR3 is TGTGCCAGCACCTTACTAGGGGTTGAGCAGTTCTTC.